This TCR beta chain was found in a study of PD-1 blockade in classical Hodgkin lymphoma. Findings of the study overall: Patients who responded completely had about the same baseline diversity as newly diagnosed patients. A significant rise in TCR diversity by C4D1 was seen for CD4+ but not CD8+ cells.

There was relapse after autologous stem cell transplantation in every patient, and there was variation in brentuximab vedotin exposure. Sequencing was performed with immunoSEQ multiplex PCR; in TCRdb, only in-frame clones are kept and a portion is missing. The table shows some 150,000 clones, with approximately 72% occurring only once. Trimming removed 4 bases from V and 2 bases from J, with 8 bases in between. The CDR3 consists of 13 residues. Germline lookup yields CDR1 SGHTA and CDR2 FQGTGA. As concerns this clone: Its antigen is unknown.

The rearrangement uses TRBV7-3 and TRBJ1-1, with D unresolved. The TCR comes from a human donor with classical Hodgkin lymphoma. The sample was peripheral blood mononuclear cells (PBMCs), taken before the second cycle of nivolumab. In nucleotides, the CDR3 is TGTGCCAGCAGCTCCCCGGGTAACACTGAAGCTTTCTTT. This encodes CASSSPGNTEAFF.